This T cell receptor beta chain emerged from a study of Ad26.COV2.S vaccination and SARS-CoV-2 variants. The table came from immunoSEQ multiplex PCR; TCRdb's copy has only in-frame clones and leaves some out. The sample shows nearly 400,000 clones, about 91% of them seen only once. Treatment given: 19 received Ad26.COV2.S at low or high dose, single or two shots; 5 received placebo; per-sample allocation not given. On day 63 after the first injection, vaccine and placebo recipients gave samples. The V end lost 8 bases, the J end lost 0 bases, and 11 bases lay between the germline ends. The CDR3 is made up of 13 amino acids. Germline CDR1 and CDR2: SGHNT and YENEEA.

The rearrangement links TRBV11-3 to TRBJ2-7; D possibly uses TRBD1 or TRBD2 (5 bases each). Here the sequenced sample was peripheral blood, taken in a trial of Ad26.COV2.S vaccine versus placebo. This clonotype was obtained from a person aged 18 to 65 who received the Ad26.COV2.S COVID-19 vaccine or a placebo. The CDR3 nucleotides are TGTGCCAGCGGACCCGGGGCCTCCTACGAGCAGTACTTC. This encodes CASGPGASYEQYF.